This T cell receptor beta chain appears in the sequencing data of a study of blood T cell repertoires in COVID-19. This clone showed up just once. Profiled with immunoSEQ multiplex PCR; TCRdb holds only in-frame clones, not every one. The table records about 120,000 clones, around 84% of them present only once. This clonotype was sampled from a man aged 35 to 55 with acute or convalescent COVID-19. The material sequenced was peripheral blood.

The CDR3 nucleotides read TGTGCCAGCAGTTTAGGCAGGGGGCTTGGAGATACGCAGTATTTT. This codes for CASSLGRGLGDTQYF. V gene TRBV27 combines with J gene TRBJ2-3; 8 bases match TRBD1. CDR1 is MNHEY and CDR2 is SMNVEV in the germline V gene (reference sequence). Trimming cost V 2 bases and J 5 bases; bases outside gene matches: 6. The CDR3 has 15 amino acids.